Following are 21 T cell receptor beta chains from one sample sequenced in a study of identical twins. TCRdb reprocessed the 5' RACE reads with MiXCR, giving one entry per CDR3 protein. The table includes roughly 700,000 distinct CDR3 sequences, 8.5% to 9.5% detected once. Another study also made use of these data, one on yellow fever vaccine responses in identical twins.

The material sequenced was PBMCs. The receptors derive from a woman aged 18-30 years in good health.

At least ten counts were recorded for this clonotype. V gene TRBV10-3 combines with J gene TRBJ2-6; 7 bases are shared with TRBD1. Germline V gene lookup returns CDR1 ENHRY and CDR2 SYGVKD. V was pared by 10 bases and J by 3 bases, with 3 bases of the junction left unmatched. The CDR3 contains 13 residues. CDR3 DNA: TGTGCCACTACAGGGGATGGGGCCAACGTCCTGACTTTC. Protein sequence: CATTGDGANVLTF.

This clonotype was detected only a few times. In DNA form, the CDR3 reads TGTGCCAGCAGCTTAGAATCCCCCAATCAGCCCCAGCATTTT. This sequence encodes CASSLESPNQPQHF. The gene calls are TRBV11-2 and TRBJ1-5; no clear D. V lost 0 bases to trimming and J lost 3 bases, with 6 bases between them. The CDR3 is made up of 14 amino acids. The germline V gene encodes CDR1 SGHAT and CDR2 FQNNGV. The variable domain in full, completed from reference TRBV11-2 and TRBJ1-5, reads EAGVAQSPRYKIIEKRQSVAFWCNPISGHATLYWYQQILGQGPKLLIQFQNNGVVDDSQLPKDRFSAERLKGVDSTLKIQPAKLEDSAVYLCASSLESPNQPQHFGDGTRLSIL.

This clonotype was counted a few times. The rearrangement uses TRBV5-1 and TRBJ2-1; TRBD2 matches 11 bases. Germline V lookup: CDR1 SGHRS, CDR2 YFSETQ. V dropped 1 base and J dropped 7; count of bases not matched to a gene: 10. CDR3 size: 17 residues. CDR3 amino acids: CASSLYRASGGINEQFF. CDR3 in DNA: TGCGCCAGCAGCTTGTACCGGGCTAGCGGGGGGATTAATGAGCAGTTCTTC.

The sample holds one count of this clonotype. This chain links TRBV5-6 with TRBJ2-5, with D perhaps being TRBD1 or TRBD2 (5 bases each). From germline, CDR1 is SGHDT and CDR2 YYEEEE. Trimming took off 2 bases at V and 4 bases at J, with 9 bases between the two ends. The CDR3 sequence is 13 residues long. The CDR3 here is CASSFCGGETQYF. The CDR3, as DNA: TGTGCCAGCAGCTTTTGTGGGGGAGAGACCCAGTACTTC.

There are a few counts of this clonotype. V is TRBV24-1 and J is TRBJ2-1, with 15 nucleotides matching TRBD2. The CDR3 contains 19 residues. The germline V gene has CDR1 KGHDR and CDR2 SFDVKD. The V segment lost 4 bases and the J segment 0 bases; nucleotides outside the gene matches: 6. CDR3 DNA: TGTGCCACCAGTGACCCGGGACTAGCGGGAGGTACCTCCTACAATGAGCAGTTCTTC. As protein: CATSDPGLAGGTSYNEQFF.

The V and J genes are TRBV6-5 and TRBJ2-2; TRBD1 matches at 11 bases. Germline loops: CDR1 MNHEY, CDR2 SVGAGI. V shed 4 bases, J shed 4 bases, and the junction held 11 bases outside the gene matches. The CDR3 is 18 amino acids. The CDR3 sequence: CASSSLATGTGGTGELFF. CDR3 DNA: TGTGCCAGCAGTTCCTTAGCCACCGGGACAGGGGGCACCGGGGAGCTGTTTTTT.

The table lists this clonotype with a few counts. The genes are TRBV28 and TRBJ2-1, with D tentatively TRBD1 or TRBD2 (5 bases each). V was clipped by 8 bases and J by 1 base, with 12 bases between them. Germline V gene data show CDR1 as MDHEN and CDR2 as SYDVKM. This CDR3 comprises 14 residues. The CDR3 DNA reads as TGTGCCAGCGAGGGGTTAGGGTCCTACAATGAGCAGTTCTTC. It codes for CASEGLGSYNEQFF.

V and J are TRBV2 and TRBJ2-7; 12 bases match TRBD2. The ends lost 4 bases at V and 2 bases at J; junction bases unmatched: 3. Germline V lookup: CDR1 SNHLY, CDR2 FYNNEI. This CDR3 spans 15 amino acids. Written as DNA, the CDR3 is TGTGCCAGCAGTGTCACTAGCGGGAGGACCTACGAGCAGTACTTC. This gives the protein CASSVTSGRTYEQYF.

This clonotype came up many times. The chain is built from TRBV6-1 and TRBJ2-7; 8 bases fit TRBD2. V dropped 8 bases and J dropped 3; count of bases not matched to a gene: 3. The CDR3 is made up of 12 amino acids. Germline V gene data show CDR1 as MNHNS and CDR2 as SASEGT. The CDR3 is CASREGYYEQYF. In nucleotides, the CDR3 is TGTGCCAGCCGGGAGGGTTACTACGAGCAGTACTTC.

This clonotype was seen only a few times. The rearrangement links TRBV6-5 to TRBJ2-1; 11 bases are a match to TRBD2. Germline V gene sequence: CDR1 MNHEY, CDR2 SVGAGI. V was clipped by 4 bases and J by 7 bases; unmatched bases: 9. The CDR3 covers 16 residues. This CDR3 is CASSSLAGGPENEQFF. The DNA for the CDR3 is TGTGCCAGCAGTTCATTAGCGGGGGGGCCCGAAAATGAGCAGTTCTTC.

A few counts support this clonotype. The junction shows a germline mismatch at one end, possibly a read error. This chain joins TRBV7-7 and TRBJ2-2; D is unclear. Per germline, CDR1 SSHAT and CDR2 FNYEAQ (reference sequence). CDR3 size: 16 residues. The CDR3: CASSPARPELTGELFF. CDR3 in DNA: TGTGCTAGCAGCCCGGCCAGGCCCGAACTGACCGGGGAGCTGTTTTTT. Variable domain in full (rest from reference TRBV7-7 and TRBJ2-2): GAGVSQSPRYKVTKRGQDVTLRCDPISSHATLYWYQQALGQGPEFLTYFNYEAQPDKSGLPSDRFSAERPEGSISTLTIQRTEQRDSAMYRCASSPARPELTGELFFGEGSRLTVL.

In this sample, this clonotype turned up a few times. The gene calls are TRBV15 and TRBJ1-1, with D hard to call. The length of the CDR3 is 16 residues. Trimming pared 0 bases from V and 4 bases from J, leaving 15 bases between. The germline CDR1 and CDR2 sequences are LNHNV and YYDKDF (reference sequence). CDR3 protein: CATSRDAGSMGTEAFF. The CDR3 DNA follows: TGTGCCACCAGCAGAGATGCCGGGAGTATGGGCACTGAAGCTTTCTTT.

This sequence joins TRBV19 and TRBJ2-7; no definite D call. V shed 3 bases and J shed 0 bases, with 9 bases lying between them. Germline V gene lookup returns CDR1 LNHDA and CDR2 SQIVND (reference sequence). This CDR3 is 14 amino acids long. Written as DNA, the CDR3 is TGTGCCAGTAGTATTTACCTTAGCTCCTACGAGCAGTACTTC. Translated, it gives CASSIYLSSYEQYF.

This clonotype appeared many times. This chain uses TRBV28 with TRBJ2-5; D ambiguous. This CDR3 is built from 15 residues. CDR1 and CDR2 (germline): MDHEN, SYDVKM. Trimming removed 4 bases from V and 5 bases from J, with 17 bases in between. The CDR3 loop reads CASSSPRVAWETQYF. The CDR3, as DNA: TGTGCCAGCAGTTCACCCAGAGTGGCGTGGGAGACCCAGTACTTC.

In its sample, this clonotype was seen many times. The rearrangement links TRBV6-5 to TRBJ2-2; a possible D gene is TRBD1 (6 bases). The CDR3 contains 17 residues. Germline-derived CDR1 and CDR2 are MNHEY and SVGAGI. V dropped 10 bases and J dropped 0 bases, with 21 bases sitting between them. The DNA of the CDR3 is TGTGCCATCAGCTACTCTACAGGGTTCACGAACACCGGGGAGCTGTTTTTT. Its protein is CAISYSTGFTNTGELFF.

The chain is built from TRBV20-1 and TRBJ2-4, with TRBD2 identical over 11 bases. With V trimmed by 2 bases and J by 6 bases, 3 bases remained unmatched. Germline CDR1 is DFQATT and CDR2 is SNEGSKA (reference sequence). The CDR3 loop spans 14 amino acids. The CDR3 loop reads CSARLAGGGNIQYF. In DNA, the CDR3 is TGCAGTGCTAGACTAGCGGGAGGAGGAAACATTCAGTACTTC.

The chain is built from TRBV24-1 and TRBJ2-1; D is unresolved. CDR1 is KGHDR and CDR2 is SFDVKD in the germline V gene. With 5 bases removed from V and 6 bases from J, the gap between germline ends came to 7 bases. The CDR3 totals 12 residues. The CDR3 nucleotides are TGTGCCACCAGTGGCAGCCTCAATGAGCAGTTCTTC. Residues: CATSGSLNEQFF.

This clonotype was recorded at least ten times. The chain combines TRBV20-1 with TRBJ2-1; 8 nucleotides line up with TRBD2. Unmatched junction bases numbered 9, after V lost 3 bases and J lost 5 bases. Germline CDR1 reads DFQATT; CDR2 reads SNEGSKA (reference sequence). The CDR3 totals 15 residues. As DNA, the CDR3 is TGCAGTGCTAGTCGTAACGGGAGGGCGGACAATGAGCAGTTCTTC. Translated: CSASRNGRADNEQFF.

The chain is built from TRBV28 and TRBJ2-7; D not certain. The CDR3 consists of 15 residues. Germline values: CDR1 MDHEN, CDR2 SYDVKM. Between the trimmed V and J ends, which lost 5 bases and 0 bases, there was a span of 14 bases. The CDR3 loop is CASSGLKTPSYEQYF. As DNA, the CDR3 is TGTGCCAGCAGTGGGCTCAAGACCCCCTCCTACGAGCAGTACTTC.

V is TRBV6-1 and J is TRBJ2-5, with D possibly being TRBD2 (7 bases). The CDR3 runs 15 residues. V shed 7 bases and J shed 5 bases, with 20 bases lying between them. Germline V gene sequence: CDR1 MNHNS, CDR2 SASEGT. CDR3 nucleotides: TGTGCCAGCACCCCCCGGGGGGCCGATAGGGAGACCCAGTACTTC. The encoded protein is CASTPRGADRETQYF.

The rearrangement joins TRBV28 to TRBJ2-3; the D gene is possibly TRBD2 (5 bases). Germline values: CDR1 MDHEN, CDR2 SYDVKM. This CDR3 is built from 17 residues. V lost 5 bases to trimming and J lost 2 bases, with 20 bases between them. The DNA for the CDR3 is TGTGCCAGCAGTCGGCTAGCCCTTACCCAGCTCACAGATACGCAGTATTTT. Protein product: CASSRLALTQLTDTQYF.